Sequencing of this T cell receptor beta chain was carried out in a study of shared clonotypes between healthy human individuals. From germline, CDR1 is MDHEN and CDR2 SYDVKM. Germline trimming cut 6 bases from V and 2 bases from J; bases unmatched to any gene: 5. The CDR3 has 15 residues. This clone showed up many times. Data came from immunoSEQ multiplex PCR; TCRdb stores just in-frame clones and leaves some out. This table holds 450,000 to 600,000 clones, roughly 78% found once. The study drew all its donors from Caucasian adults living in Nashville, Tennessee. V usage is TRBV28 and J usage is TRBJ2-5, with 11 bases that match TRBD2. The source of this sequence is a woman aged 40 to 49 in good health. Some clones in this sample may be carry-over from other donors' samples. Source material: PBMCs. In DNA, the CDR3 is TGTGCCAGCAGACGTCTAGCGGGAGGTCAAGAGACCCAGTACTTC. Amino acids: CASRRLAGGQETQYF. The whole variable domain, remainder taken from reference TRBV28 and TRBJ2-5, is DVKVTQSSRYLVKRTGEKVFLECVQDMDHENMFWYRQDPGLGLRLIYFSYDVKMKEKGDIPEGYSVSREKKERFSLILESASTNQTSMYLCASRRLAGGQETQYFGPGTRLLVL.